The subject of this entry is one TCR beta chain. This clonotype was seen ten or more times. Its antigen remains unidentified. No quality values exist for individual bases; no much larger clone is one base distant. The treatment or condition label of this sample denotes: live attenuated yellow fever vaccine strain. At each blood-draw timepoint, two biological replicates of bulk PBMCs were collected. A standard Ficoll-Paque protocol was used to isolate PBMCs from peripheral blood. TriZol was used to extract RNA from bulk PBMCs, from CD4 and CD8 fractions, and from dextramer-positive and dextramer-negative fractions. V and J are truncated by 5 bases and 2 bases respectively, leaving an intervening sequence of 13 bases. The CDR3 holds 14 amino acids from the cysteine to the phenylalanine. The only DNA kept is the CDR3, 42 bases in frame from the first base. This record comes from a study of T cells after yellow fever vaccination (dated by TCRdb to about 2019). For the wider study: The SMART-Seq v4 Ultra Low Input RNA kit was used to prepare libraries from fractions with low cell numbers. Bulk TCR alpha and beta repertoires were sequenced longitudinally to track T-cell clones before and after primary and booster YFV17D yellow fever vaccination. Two healthy male donors, one aged 18 to 30 and one aged 30 to 40 years, were included in the cohort. Bulk PBMC replicates and cell subsets were isolated from blood drawn at multiple timepoints before and after both primary and secondary immunization.

Study-wide conclusions, independent of this receptor: The secondary T-cell response was found to be weaker but faster than the primary response, with a peak reached on day 5 rather than on day 15. FACS-sorted repertoires could contain abundant contaminating clonotypes from the bulk population, so computational filtering was required. A small fraction of clonotypes showed up in both the CD4 and CD8 compartments, probably as a result of convergent recombination. Only two donors were included in the study, so the extent to which the findings can be generalized is limited. Most clones expanded after primary vaccination were re-detected after the booster (just under 97% of CD4 and around 88% of CD8), suggesting broad memory maintenance.

TCR cDNA was synthesized by 5'RACE template switching, through which a universal primer site and unique molecular identifiers were introduced. Priming of cDNA synthesis was performed from both the TCR alpha and TCR beta constant segments. Library amplification used two PCR steps, and the second PCR step added sample barcodes and sequencing adapters. Sequencing of libraries was done on Illumina HiSeq 2500 (2x100 bp) or NovaSeq (2x150 bp). As for the original processing: MIGEC handled demultiplexing of reads and collapsing into UMI consensus sequences, while MiXCR performed V(D)J alignment. Vaccine-responding clonotypes were defined with edgeR using replicate PBMC samples, requiring FDR below 0.01 and a log2 fold change above 5 up to day 15. CD4 or CD8 identity was assigned to each bulk clonotype according to whether the clonotype was present at higher abundance in the sequenced CD4 repertoire or the sequenced CD8 repertoire. The raw public reads went through TCRdb reprocessing: fastp at Q25, MiXCR clone calling, in-frame beta chains kept. Merged by CDR3 protein, the rows form single entries marked with the most common genes and DNA. TCRdb's processing, not the authors' own work, is the source of the V and J calls. Present in this sample are about 400,000 distinct CDR3 sequences, around 6.5% of which were seen just once. Of the sample, approximately 16% falls within the top ten clones.

The sequencing here drew on PBMCs, taken 5 days after the yellow fever booster vaccination. This TCR derives from a man between 25 and 39 years old who received the YFV17D yellow fever vaccine. The chain is assembled from TRBV12-3 or TRBV12-4 and TRBJ2-7; the D gene identity is not certain. The nucleotide sequence reads as follows: TGTGCCAGCAGTCCAGACAAAGTCCCCTACGAGCAGTACTTC. Translated, it reads CASSPDKVPYEQYF.